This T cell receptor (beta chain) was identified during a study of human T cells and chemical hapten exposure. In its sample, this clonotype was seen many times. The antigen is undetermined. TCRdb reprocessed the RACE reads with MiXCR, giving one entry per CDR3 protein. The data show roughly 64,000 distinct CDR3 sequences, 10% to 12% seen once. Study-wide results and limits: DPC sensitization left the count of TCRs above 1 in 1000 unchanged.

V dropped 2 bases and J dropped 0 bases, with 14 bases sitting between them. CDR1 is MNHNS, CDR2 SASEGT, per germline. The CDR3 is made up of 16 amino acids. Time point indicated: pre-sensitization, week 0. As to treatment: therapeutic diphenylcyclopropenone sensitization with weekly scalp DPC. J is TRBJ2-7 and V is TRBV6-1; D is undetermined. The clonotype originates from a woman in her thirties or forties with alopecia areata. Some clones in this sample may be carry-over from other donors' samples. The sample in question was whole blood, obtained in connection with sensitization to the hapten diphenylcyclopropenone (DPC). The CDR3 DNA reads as TGTGCCAGCAGTGAACCTCTAACCCAAAGCTCCTACGAGCAGTACTTC. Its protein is CASSEPLTQSSYEQYF.